A selection of T cell receptor beta chains follows, all from one sample in a study of blood T cell repertoires in COVID-19. Method: immunoSEQ multiplex PCR; TCRdb's copy keeps in-frame clones and lacks some. This sample has almost 400,000 clones; just under 90% occur once, and the top ten carry approximately 1.5%. Source material: PBMCs or T cells enriched from blood (not recorded which). Every receptor here comes from a woman aged 30 to 39 who had recovered from COVID-19. Both conserved end residues are part of each CDR3. D genes are given only for firm matches. Some rows mark clone size as missing; the rest say once, few, many or name a class of expanded clone.

D gene	CDR3 length	V gene	J gene	clone size	CDR3 protein	CDR3 DNA
TRBD1	16	TRBV30	TRBJ2-7	once	CAWTKRGAGGPYEQYF	TGTGCCTGGACCAAAAGGGGGGCAGGGGGCCCCTACGAGCAGTACTTC
TRBD1	14	TRBV4-2	TRBJ1-1	NA	CASSQGDRNTEAFF	TGTGCCAGCAGCCAAGGGGACAGGAACACTGAAGCTTTCTTT
TRBD2	18	TRBV7-9	TRBJ2-1	NA	CASSLDSGLAGGYNEQFF	TGTGCCAGCAGCTTAGATTCAGGACTAGCGGGAGGGTACAATGAGCAGTTCTTC
NA	16	TRBV29-1	TRBJ1-2	NA	CSVGWLLQGSGYGYTF	TGCAGCGTCGGCTGGCTACTTCAGGGTTCTGGATATGGCTACACCTTC
TRBD1	14	TRBV7-2	TRBJ2-5	NA	CASSRGQGQETQYF	TGTGCCAGCAGCCGTGGACAGGGACAAGAGACCCAGTACTTC
NA	14	TRBV3-1/TRBV3-2	TRBJ1-1	NA	CASSQGRGVAEAFF	TGTGCCAGCAGCCAAGGGAGGGGAGTCGCTGAAGCTTTCTTT
NA	15	TRBV5-1	TRBJ1-1	NA	CASSLGPSRGPEAFF	TGCGCCAGCAGCTTGGGCCCCTCGAGAGGGCCTGAAGCTTTCTTT
NA	13	TRBV10-3	TRBJ2-7	NA	CAIRQPSSYEQYF	TGTGCCATTAGACAGCCCAGCTCCTACGAGCAGTACTTC
NA	15	TRBV6-5	TRBJ1-3	NA	CASSSQADSGNTIYF	TGTGCCAGCAGCTCCCAGGCAGACTCTGGAAACACCATATATTTT
TRBD2	14	TRBV7-2	TRBJ2-7	NA	CASSPTSGAYEQYF	TGTGCCAGCAGCCCGACTAGCGGGGCCTACGAGCAGTACTTC
NA	16	TRBV12-5	TRBJ1-2	NA	CASGLPTGGVGYGYTF	TGTGCTAGTGGCTTACCCACCGGAGGGGTGGGCTATGGCTACACCTTC
TRBD1	13	TRBV2	TRBJ2-7	few	CASSPGTGYEQYF	TGTGCCAGCAGTCCCGGGACAGGTTACGAGCAGTACTTC
TRBD1	14	TRBV6-2/TRBV6-3	TRBJ1-5	once	CASSRGQTNQPQHF	TGTGCCAGCAGCCGGGGACAGACTAATCAGCCCCAGCATTTT
NA	13	TRBV6-2/TRBV6-3	TRBJ2-3	once	CASRPPGTDTQYF	TGTGCCAGCAGGCCTCCCGGCACAGATACGCAGTATTTT
TRBD1	15	TRBV6-5	TRBJ2-7	NA	CASSYQGTAQGKQYF	TGTGCCAGCAGTTACCAAGGGACAGCCCAGGGGAAGCAGTACTTC
NA	14	TRBV5-6	TRBJ1-1	NA	CASNGLSVTREAFF	TGTGCCAGCAACGGACTTTCAGTGACGCGTGAAGCTTTCTTT
NA	15	TRBV7-6	TRBJ2-1	NA	CASSLRDSTAYEQFF	TGTGCCAGCAGCCTCCGGGACTCCACGGCATATGAGCAGTTCTTC
NA	14	TRBV5-1	TRBJ1-2	once	CASSFDRSRGGYTF	TGCGCCAGCAGCTTCGACCGGTCGCGCGGCGGCTACACCTTC
NA	13	TRBV7-3	TRBJ1-2	NA	CASSLTGGYGYTF	TGTGCCAGCAGCTTAACCGGGGGGTATGGCTACACCTTC
NA	13	TRBV27	TRBJ2-3	NA	CASSFYPTDTQYF	TGTGCCAGCAGTTTTTATCCCACAGATACGCAGTATTTT
NA	15	TRBV28	TRBJ1-4	once	CASGGLVATNEKLFF	TGTGCCAGCGGTGGTTTGGTAGCAACTAATGAAAAACTGTTTTTT
TRBD1	15	TRBV7-9	TRBJ1-5	once	CASSLSTGLSQPQHF	TGTGCCAGCAGCCTCTCGACAGGGTTGAGTCAGCCCCAGCATTTT
NA	13	TRBV3-1/TRBV3-2	TRBJ2-1	NA	CASSLGHYNEQFF	TGTGCCAGCAGTCTTGGACACTACAATGAGCAGTTCTTC
TRBD1	16	TRBV3-1/TRBV3-2	TRBJ1-5	NA	CASSPGQGVLGQPQHF	TGTGCCAGCAGCCCGGGACAGGGGGTGTTGGGTCAGCCCCAGCATTTT